This T cell receptor beta chain is drawn from a study of T cell responses to AZD1222 COVID-19 vaccine. General observations from the study: Close to half of all spike-specific TCRs reportedly target regions of the variants that are unmutated.

The CDR3 is 14 residues long. CDR1 and CDR2 (germline): KGHSH, LQKENI. J gave up 0 bases and V 3 bases, and 1 base lay outside the gene matches. Clones were read by immunoSEQ multiplex PCR, and TCRdb kept only the in-frame ones, dropping some. In the table there are 140,000 to 150,000 clones, more than 85% of which are singletons. This clone has just one count. What it binds is unknown. This sample comprised peripheral blood, obtained on day 0 of AZD1222 vaccination. The clonotype originates from an adult in good health. This chain links TRBV18 with TRBJ1-2, with 7 bases matching TRBD1. The CDR3 DNA reads TGTGCCAGCTCACCGGGACAGACTAACTATGGCTACACCTTC. It specifies CASSPGQTNYGYTF.